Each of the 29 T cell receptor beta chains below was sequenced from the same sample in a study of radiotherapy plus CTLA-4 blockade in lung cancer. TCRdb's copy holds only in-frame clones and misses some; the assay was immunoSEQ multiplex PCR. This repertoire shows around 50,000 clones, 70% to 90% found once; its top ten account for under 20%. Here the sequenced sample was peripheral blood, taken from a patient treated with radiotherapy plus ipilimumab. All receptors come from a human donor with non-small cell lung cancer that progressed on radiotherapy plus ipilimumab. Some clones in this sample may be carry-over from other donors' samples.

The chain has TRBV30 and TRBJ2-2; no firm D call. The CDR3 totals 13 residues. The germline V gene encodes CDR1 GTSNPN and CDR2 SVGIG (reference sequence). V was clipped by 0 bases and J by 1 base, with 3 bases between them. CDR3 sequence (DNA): TGTGCCTGGAGTGTTCAGAACACCGGGGAGCTGTTTTTT. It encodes CAWSVQNTGELFF.

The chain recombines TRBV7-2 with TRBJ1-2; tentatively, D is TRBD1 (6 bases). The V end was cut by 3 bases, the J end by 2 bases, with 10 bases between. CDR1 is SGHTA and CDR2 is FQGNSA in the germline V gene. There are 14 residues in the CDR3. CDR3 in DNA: TGTGCCAGCAGCTTTTCTAGGGGGAACTATGGCTACACCTTC. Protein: CASSFSRGNYGYTF. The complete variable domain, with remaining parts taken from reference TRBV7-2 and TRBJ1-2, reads GAGVSQSPSNKVTEKGKDVELRCDPISGHTALYWYRQSLGQGLEFLIYFQGNSAPDKSGLPSDRFSAERTGGSVSTLTIQRTQQEDSAVYLCASSFSRGNYGYTFGSGTRLTVV.

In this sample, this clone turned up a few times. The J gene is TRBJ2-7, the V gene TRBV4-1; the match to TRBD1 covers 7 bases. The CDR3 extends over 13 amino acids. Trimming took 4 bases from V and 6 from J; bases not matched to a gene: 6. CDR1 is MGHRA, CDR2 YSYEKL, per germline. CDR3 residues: CASSRAGGGEQYF. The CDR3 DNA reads TGCGCCAGCAGCCGGGCAGGGGGTGGCGAGCAGTACTTC.

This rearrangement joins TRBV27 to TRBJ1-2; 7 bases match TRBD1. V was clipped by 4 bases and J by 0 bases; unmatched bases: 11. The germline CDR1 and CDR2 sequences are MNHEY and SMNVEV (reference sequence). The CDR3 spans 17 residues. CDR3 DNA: TGTGCCAGCAGTTCTAATCCGTTGAGGGGGCCTAACTATGGCTACACCTTC. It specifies CASSSNPLRGPNYGYTF.

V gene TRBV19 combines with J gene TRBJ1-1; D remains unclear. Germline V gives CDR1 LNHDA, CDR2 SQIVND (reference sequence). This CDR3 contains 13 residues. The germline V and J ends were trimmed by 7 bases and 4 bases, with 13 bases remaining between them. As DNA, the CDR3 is TGTGCCAGTAAATTAGGGAGGGCCACTGAAGCTTTCTTT. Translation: CASKLGRATEAFF.

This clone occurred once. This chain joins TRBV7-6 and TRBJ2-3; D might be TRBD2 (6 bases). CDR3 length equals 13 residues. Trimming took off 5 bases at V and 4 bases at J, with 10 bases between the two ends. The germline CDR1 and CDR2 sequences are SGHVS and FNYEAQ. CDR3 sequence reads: CASSRGGADTQYF. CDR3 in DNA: TGTGCCAGCAGCCGAGGCGGGGCAGATACGCAGTATTTT.

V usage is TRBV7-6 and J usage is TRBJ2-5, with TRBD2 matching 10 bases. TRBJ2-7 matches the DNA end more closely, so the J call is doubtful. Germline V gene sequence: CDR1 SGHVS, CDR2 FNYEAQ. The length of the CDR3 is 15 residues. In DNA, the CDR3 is TGTGCCAGCAGCTTAGTCAGCGGGGGGGGTTACGAGCAGTACTTC. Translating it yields CASSLVSGGGYEQYF.

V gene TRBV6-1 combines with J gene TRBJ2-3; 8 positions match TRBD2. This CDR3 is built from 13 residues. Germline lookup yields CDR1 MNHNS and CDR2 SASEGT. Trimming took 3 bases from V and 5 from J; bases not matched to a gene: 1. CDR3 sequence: CASSEREEDTQYF. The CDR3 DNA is TGTGCCAGCAGTGAGCGGGAGGAAGATACGCAGTATTTT.

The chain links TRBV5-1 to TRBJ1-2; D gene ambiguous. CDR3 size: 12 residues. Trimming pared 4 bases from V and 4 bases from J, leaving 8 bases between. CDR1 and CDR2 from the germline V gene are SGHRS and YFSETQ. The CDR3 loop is CASSPDTYGYTF. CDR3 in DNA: TGCGCCAGCAGCCCTGACACCTATGGCTACACCTTC. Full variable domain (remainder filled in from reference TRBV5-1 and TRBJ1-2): KAGVTQTPRYLIKTRGQQVTLSCSPISGHRSVSWYQQTPGQGLQFLFEYFSETQRNKGNFPGRFSGRQFSNSRSEMNVSTLELGDSALYLCASSPDTYGYTFGSGTRLTVV.

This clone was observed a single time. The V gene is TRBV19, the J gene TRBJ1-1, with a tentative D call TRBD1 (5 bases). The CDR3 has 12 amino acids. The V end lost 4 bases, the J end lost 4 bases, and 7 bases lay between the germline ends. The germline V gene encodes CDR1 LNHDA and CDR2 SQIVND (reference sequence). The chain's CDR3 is CASSTGFTEAFF. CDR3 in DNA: TGTGCCAGTAGTACAGGGTTCACTGAAGCTTTCTTT.

CDR3 residues: CASSVNGNEKLFF. The CDR3 DNA reads TGTGCCAGCAGCGTAAACGGGAATGAAAAACTGTTTTTT. The chain recombines TRBV9 with TRBJ1-4, with D hard to call. This CDR3 contains 13 residues. Deletions cut 1 base from V and 5 bases from J, with 6 bases between. Germline-derived CDR1 and CDR2 are SGDLS and YYNGEE. The full variable domain, its missing parts supplied by reference TRBV9 and TRBJ1-4, is DSGVTQTPKHLITATGQRVTLRCSPRSGDLSVYWYQQSLDQGLQFLIQYYNGEERAKGNILERFSAQQFPDLHSELNLSSLELGDSALYFCASSVNGNEKLFFGSGTQLSVL.

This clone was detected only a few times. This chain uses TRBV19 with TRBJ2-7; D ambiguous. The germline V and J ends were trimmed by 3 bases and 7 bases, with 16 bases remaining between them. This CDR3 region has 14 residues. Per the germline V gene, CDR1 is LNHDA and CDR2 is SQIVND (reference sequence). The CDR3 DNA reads TGTGCCAGTAGTATTGGCCGGCCCCCCAGGGAGCAGTACTTC. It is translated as CASSIGRPPREQYF. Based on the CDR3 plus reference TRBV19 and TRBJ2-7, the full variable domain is DGGITQSPKYLFRKEGQNVTLSCEQNLNHDAMYWYRQDPGQGLRLIYYSQIVNDFQKGDIAEGYSVSREKKESFPLTVTSAQKNPTAFYLCASSIGRPPREQYFGPGTRLTVT.

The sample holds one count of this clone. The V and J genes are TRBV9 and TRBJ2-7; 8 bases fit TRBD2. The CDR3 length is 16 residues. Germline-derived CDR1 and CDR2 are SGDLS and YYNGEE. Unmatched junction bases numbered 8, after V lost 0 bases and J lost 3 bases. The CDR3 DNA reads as TGTGCCAGCAGCGTAGCGGGAGGGCAGAGATACTACGAGCAGTACTTC. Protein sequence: CASSVAGGQRYYEQYF.

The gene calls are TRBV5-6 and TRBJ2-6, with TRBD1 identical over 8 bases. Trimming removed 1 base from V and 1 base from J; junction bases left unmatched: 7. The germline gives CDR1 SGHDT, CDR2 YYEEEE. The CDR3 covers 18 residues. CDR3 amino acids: CASSLSGRGRSGANVLTF. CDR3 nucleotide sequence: TGTGCCAGCAGCTTGTCGGGCAGGGGGCGATCTGGGGCCAACGTCCTGACTTTC.

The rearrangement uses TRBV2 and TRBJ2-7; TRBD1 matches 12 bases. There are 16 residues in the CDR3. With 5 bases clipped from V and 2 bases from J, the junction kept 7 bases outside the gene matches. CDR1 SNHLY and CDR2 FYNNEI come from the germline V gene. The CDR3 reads CASSWGGTGGAYEQYF. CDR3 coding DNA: TGTGCCAGCAGTTGGGGGGGGACAGGGGGCGCCTACGAGCAGTACTTC.

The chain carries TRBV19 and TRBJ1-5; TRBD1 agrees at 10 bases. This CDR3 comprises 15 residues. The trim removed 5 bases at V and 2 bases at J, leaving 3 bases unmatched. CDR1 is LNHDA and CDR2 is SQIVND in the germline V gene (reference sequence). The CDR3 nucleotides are TGTGCCAGTAGTCCTGGGACAGGGGGCAATCAGCCCCAGCATTTT. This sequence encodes CASSPGTGGNQPQHF.

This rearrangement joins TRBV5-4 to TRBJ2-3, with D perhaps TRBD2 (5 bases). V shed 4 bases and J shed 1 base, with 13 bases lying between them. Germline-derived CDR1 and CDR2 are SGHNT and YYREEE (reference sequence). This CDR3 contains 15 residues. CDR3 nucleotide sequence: TGTGCCAGCAGCCCCGAAGGACTGGGCACAGATACGCAGTATTTT. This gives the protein CASSPEGLGTDTQYF.

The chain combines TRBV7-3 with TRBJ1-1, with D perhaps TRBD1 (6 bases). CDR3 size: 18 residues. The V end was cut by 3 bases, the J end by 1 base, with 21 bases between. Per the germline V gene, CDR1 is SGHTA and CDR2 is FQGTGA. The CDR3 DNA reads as TGTGCCAGCAGCTTGACCGCTACAGGGACCATTTGGAACACTGAAGCTTTCTTT. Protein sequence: CASSLTATGTIWNTEAFF.

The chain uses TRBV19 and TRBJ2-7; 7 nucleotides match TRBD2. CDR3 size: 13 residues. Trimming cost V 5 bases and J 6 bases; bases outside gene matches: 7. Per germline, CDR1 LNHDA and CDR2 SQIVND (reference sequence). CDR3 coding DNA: TGTGCCAGTAGTCGGGGGGATCCAAGCGAGCAGTACTTC. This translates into CASSRGDPSEQYF.

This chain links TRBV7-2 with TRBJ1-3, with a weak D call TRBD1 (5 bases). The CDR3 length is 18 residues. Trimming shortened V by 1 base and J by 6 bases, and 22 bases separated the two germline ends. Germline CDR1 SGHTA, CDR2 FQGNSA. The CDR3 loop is CASSLGWRQRASENTIYF. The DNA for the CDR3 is TGTGCCAGCAGCTTAGGGTGGCGACAGCGAGCGAGCGAAAACACCATATATTTT.

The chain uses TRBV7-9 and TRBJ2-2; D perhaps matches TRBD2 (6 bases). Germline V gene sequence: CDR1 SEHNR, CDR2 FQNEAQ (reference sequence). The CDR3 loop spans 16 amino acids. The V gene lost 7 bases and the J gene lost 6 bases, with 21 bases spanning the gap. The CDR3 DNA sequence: TGTGCCAGCACCCATGGACTATCAACCCCCTCCGGGGAGCTGTTTTTT. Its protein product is CASTHGLSTPSGELFF.

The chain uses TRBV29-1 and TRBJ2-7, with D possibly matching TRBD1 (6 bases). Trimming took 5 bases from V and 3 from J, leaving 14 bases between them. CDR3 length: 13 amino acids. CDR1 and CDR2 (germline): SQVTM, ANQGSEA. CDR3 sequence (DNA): TGCAGCGTTCGACAGGACCCCTTCTACGAGCAGTACTTC. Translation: CSVRQDPFYEQYF.

DNA for the CDR3: TGTGCCAGCAGCTACCACAGAGAAAATCAGCCCCAGCATTTT. Amino acids: CASSYHRENQPQHF. This chain links TRBV7-2 with TRBJ1-5; D is ambiguous. Germline loops: CDR1 SGHTA, CDR2 FQGNSA. There are 14 residues in the CDR3. Trimming removed 4 bases from V and 4 bases from J, with 11 bases in between.

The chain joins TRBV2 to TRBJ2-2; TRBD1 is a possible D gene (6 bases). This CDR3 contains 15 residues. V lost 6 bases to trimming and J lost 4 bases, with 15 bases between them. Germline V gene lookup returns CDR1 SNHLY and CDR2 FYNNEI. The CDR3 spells CASSRWGQPTGELFF. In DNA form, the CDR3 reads TGTGCCAGCAGCCGGTGGGGACAACCCACCGGGGAGCTGTTTTTT.

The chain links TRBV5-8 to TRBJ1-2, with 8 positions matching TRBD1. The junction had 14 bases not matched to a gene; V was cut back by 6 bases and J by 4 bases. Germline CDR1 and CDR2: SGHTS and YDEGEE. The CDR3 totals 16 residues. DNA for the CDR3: TGTGCCAGCAAGGGGCAGGGGGCGCAAAGGGCCTATGGCTACACCTTC. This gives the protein CASKGQGAQRAYGYTF.

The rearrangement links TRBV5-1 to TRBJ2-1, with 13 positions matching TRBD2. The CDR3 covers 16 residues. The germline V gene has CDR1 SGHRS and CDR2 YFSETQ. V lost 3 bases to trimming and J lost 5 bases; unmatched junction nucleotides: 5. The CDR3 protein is CASSSQGLAGNNEQFF. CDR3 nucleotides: TGCGCCAGCAGCTCCCAGGGACTAGCGGGAAACAATGAGCAGTTCTTC.

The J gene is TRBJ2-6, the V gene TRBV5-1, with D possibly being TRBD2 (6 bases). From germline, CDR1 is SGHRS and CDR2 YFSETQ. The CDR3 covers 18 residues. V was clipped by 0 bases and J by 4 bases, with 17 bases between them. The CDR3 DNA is TGCGCCAGCAGCTTGGGAGCGGGCGGGGCATCAGGGGCCAACGTCCTGACTTTC. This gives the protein CASSLGAGGASGANVLTF. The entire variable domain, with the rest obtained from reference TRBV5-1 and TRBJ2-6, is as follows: KAGVTQTPRYLIKTRGQQVTLSCSPISGHRSVSWYQQTPGQGLQFLFEYFSETQRNKGNFPGRFSGRQFSNSRSEMNVSTLELGDSALYLCASSLGAGGASGANVLTFGAGSRLTVL.

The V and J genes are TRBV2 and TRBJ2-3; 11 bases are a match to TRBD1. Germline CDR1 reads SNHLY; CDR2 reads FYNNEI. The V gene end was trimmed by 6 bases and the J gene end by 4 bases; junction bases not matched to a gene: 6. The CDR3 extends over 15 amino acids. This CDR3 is CASSLGQGAPDTQYF. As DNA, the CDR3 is TGTGCCAGCAGCCTCGGACAGGGGGCTCCAGATACGCAGTATTTT.

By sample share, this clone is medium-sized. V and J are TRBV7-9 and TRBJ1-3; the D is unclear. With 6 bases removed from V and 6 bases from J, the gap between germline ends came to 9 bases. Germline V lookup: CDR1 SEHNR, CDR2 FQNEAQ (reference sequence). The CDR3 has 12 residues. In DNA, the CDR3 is TGTGCCAGCAGACTCGCTCTAAACACCATATATTTT. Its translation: CASRLALNTIYF.